The present entry profiles one T cell receptor (beta chain) with its context. The target antigen is unknown. Single viable CD3+CD4+CD8-CD45RO+ cells were sorted as the memory CD4+ T cells. After thawing, CD4+ T cells were positively selected. This CDR3 spans 13 amino acids. V was clipped by 0 bases and J by 6 bases, with 6 bases between them. Germline assignment: CDR1 SGDLS and CDR2 YYNGEE. The sample comes from a study of memory CD4+ T cells and cytomegalovirus serostatus. As originally analysed: Out-of-frame sequences were removed, leaving a few million distinct TCRbeta sequences. Here immunoSEQ multiplex PCR was the method, and the copy in TCRdb shows in-frame clones only, minus some. That table supplies the V and J calls and clone size; D and trimming were determined from the DNA. The sample records 35,000 to 40,000 clones, 65% to 80% being singletons. General study findings and limits: The CMV-associated TCR signature appears largely within the CD4+ memory repertoire. Of under 200 reported CMV TCRbeta sequences, around 62 were found in memory CD4+ repertoires.

The source material was memory CD4+ T cells from blood. The receptor was derived from an adult in good health and CMV-seropositive. This chain joins TRBV9 and TRBJ2-2; D is unresolved. The CDR3 protein is CASSVESAGELFF. The CDR3, as DNA: TGTGCCAGCAGCGTAGAGTCGGCCGGGGAGCTGTTTTTT.